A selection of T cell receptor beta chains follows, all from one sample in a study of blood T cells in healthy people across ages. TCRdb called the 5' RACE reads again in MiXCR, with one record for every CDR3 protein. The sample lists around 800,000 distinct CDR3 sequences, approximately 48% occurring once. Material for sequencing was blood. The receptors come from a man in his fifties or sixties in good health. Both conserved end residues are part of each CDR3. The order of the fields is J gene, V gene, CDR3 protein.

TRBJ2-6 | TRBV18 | CASSNQPEGANVLTF
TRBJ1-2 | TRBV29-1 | CSVDSYSSYGYTF
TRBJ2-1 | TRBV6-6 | CASKVRGGEDEQFF
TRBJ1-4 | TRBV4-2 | CATSLGIREKLFF
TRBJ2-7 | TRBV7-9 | CASSHSGGPYEQYF
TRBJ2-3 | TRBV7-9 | CASSLAGRRTDTQYF
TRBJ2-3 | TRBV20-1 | CSARNGGGTDTQYF
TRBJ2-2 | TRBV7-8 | CASSKMGGGSTGELFF
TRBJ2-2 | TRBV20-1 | CSARQGFTGELFF
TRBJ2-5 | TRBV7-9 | CASRKPGLAPEQYF
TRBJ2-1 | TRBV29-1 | CSGGRGGIHNEQFF
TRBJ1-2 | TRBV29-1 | CSVVGDVGVGYTF
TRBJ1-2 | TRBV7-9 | CASSSVRGANYGYTF
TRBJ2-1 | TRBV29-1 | CSVRGLEYNEQFF
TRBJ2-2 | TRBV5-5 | CASSLDSANTGELFF
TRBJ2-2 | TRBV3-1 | CASRKQDRGNTGELFF
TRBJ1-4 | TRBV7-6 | CASSLVSGGFTNAKLFF
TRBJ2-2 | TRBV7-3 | CASSLSPPAVAGELFF
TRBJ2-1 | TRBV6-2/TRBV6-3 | CASSYYVWASGTYNEQFF
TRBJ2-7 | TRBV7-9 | CASSFVPVPSYEQYF
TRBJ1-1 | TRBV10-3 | CAIKVSGNTEAFF
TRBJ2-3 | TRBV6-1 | CASSWTGSSTDTQYF
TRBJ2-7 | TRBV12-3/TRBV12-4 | CASSRGTVSYEQYF
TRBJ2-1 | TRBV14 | CASSQFPGTSGRPYNEQFF
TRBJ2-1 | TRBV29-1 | CSVGRTFNEQFF
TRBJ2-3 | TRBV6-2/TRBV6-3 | CASSYQVTDTQYF
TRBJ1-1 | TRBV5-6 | CASSLFQETDTEAFF
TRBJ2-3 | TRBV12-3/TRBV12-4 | CARSLADTQYF
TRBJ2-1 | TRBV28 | CASSLTWGGEQFF
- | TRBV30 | CAWRTDSRLQETQYF
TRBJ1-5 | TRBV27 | CASTSRTGGQPQHF
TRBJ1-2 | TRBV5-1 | CASSGQRGYGYTF
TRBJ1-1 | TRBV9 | CASSAGTHITEAFF
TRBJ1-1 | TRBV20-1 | CSARDSGTGHTEAFF
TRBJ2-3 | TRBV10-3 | CAISDSLGSRSGEGTDTQYF
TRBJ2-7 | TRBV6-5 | CASSYGILAGRQYF
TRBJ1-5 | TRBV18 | CASSLQGGIGQPQHF
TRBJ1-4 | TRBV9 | CASSLGTAEKLFF
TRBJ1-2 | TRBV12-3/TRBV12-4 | CASSPVGRGYTF